The 21 T cell receptor beta chains listed next were all sequenced from one sample in a study of a mutant IDH1 vaccine in newly diagnosed glioma. As for time point: baseline, week 1 (first vaccination visit). The treatment: pre-vaccination baseline after standard-of-care therapy. Measured with immunoSEQ multiplex PCR; TCRdb has only the in-frame clones, and not every one. The top ten clones hold around 8.8% of a sample with about 68,000 clones, 79% of them seen once. Sample: PBMCs, taken from a glioma patient treated with radiotherapy, temozolomide or both. These receptors were obtained from a man aged 45-60 years with glioma.

J is TRBJ1-6 and V is TRBV2; a weak D match, TRBD1 (5 bases). The germline V gene encodes CDR1 SNHLY and CDR2 FYNNEI. The CDR3 spans 15 residues. Trimming pared 3 bases from V and 7 bases from J, leaving 13 bases between. The CDR3 is CASSDAGTSNSPLHF. The CDR3 region has the DNA TGTGCCAGCAGTGACGCCGGGACCTCCAATTCACCCCTCCACTTT.

The chain recombines TRBV14 with TRBJ1-1; no definite D call. The V gene's germline CDR1 is SGHDN and CDR2 FVKESK. The CDR3 contains 13 residues. Trimming took 2 bases from V and 4 from J, leaving 8 bases between them. CDR3 in amino acids: CASSQMFVTEAFF. CDR3 nucleotide sequence: TGTGCCAGCAGCCAAATGTTTGTCACTGAAGCTTTCTTT.

V is TRBV5-1 and J is TRBJ1-1; D call uncertain. This CDR3 has 16 amino acids. CDR1 is SGHRS, CDR2 YFSETQ, per germline. The ends were cut back, 4 bases at V and 7 bases at J, with 23 bases in the middle. This chain's CDR3 is CASSTRVESRRSEAFF. In DNA, the CDR3 is TGCGCCAGCAGCACCCGGGTGGAATCTAGGAGAAGTGAAGCTTTCTTT.

The chain links TRBV4-1 to TRBJ2-2; 8 nucleotides match TRBD2. Trimming removed 4 bases from V and 6 bases from J; junction bases left unmatched: 13. The germline gives CDR1 MGHRA, CDR2 YSYEKL. The CDR3 loop spans 17 amino acids. The CDR3 coding sequence is TGCGCCAGCAGCCTCTTTACAAGCGGGGGTTCTGCCGGGGAGCTGTTTTTT. It specifies CASSLFTSGGSAGELFF.

The chain carries TRBV29-1 and TRBJ2-7; a possible D gene is TRBD2 (5 bases). The CDR3 consists of 12 residues. Deletions cut 4 bases from V and 5 bases from J, with 12 bases between. The germline V gene encodes CDR1 SQVTM and CDR2 ANQGSEA. Here the CDR3 reads CSVVLGFNEQYF. The CDR3 region has the DNA TGCAGCGTTGTACTAGGCTTCAACGAGCAGTACTTC.

J is TRBJ1-3 and V is TRBV6-1, with D uncertain. CDR1 MNHNS and CDR2 SASEGT come from the germline V gene. Trimming took off 1 base at V and 0 bases at J, with 7 bases between the two ends. The CDR3 contains 15 residues. CDR3 coding DNA: TGTGCCAGCAGTGAAGGTTCCTTCTCTGGAAACACCATATATTTT. It specifies CASSEGSFSGNTIYF.

CDR3 protein: CASSEWNTEAFF. The CDR3 nucleotides are TGTGCCAGCAGTGAATGGAACACTGAAGCTTTCTTT. V and J are TRBV6-1 and TRBJ1-1; D is unclear. Germline V gene sequence: CDR1 MNHNS, CDR2 SASEGT. The CDR3 sequence is 12 residues long. Trimming left V 2 bases short and J 1 base short, with 2 bases between.

The chain recombines TRBV5-1 with TRBJ2-3, with 7 bases fitting TRBD1. This CDR3 region has 14 residues. J lost 2 bases, V lost 2 bases, and 2 bases had no gene match. Per germline, CDR1 SGHRS and CDR2 YFSETQ. The CDR3 here is CASSLGQDTDTQYF. The CDR3 nucleotides are TGCGCCAGCAGCTTAGGACAGGACACAGATACGCAGTATTTT.

The genes are TRBV2 and TRBJ1-5, with a possible D match to TRBD1 (6 bases). Trimming left V 7 bases short and J 4 bases short, with 17 bases between. CDR1 is SNHLY, CDR2 FYNNEI, per germline. This CDR3 is 15 amino acids long. Here the CDR3 reads CASNQEGGGNQPQHF. CDR3 in DNA: TGTGCCAGCAATCAAGAGGGGGGAGGAAATCAGCCCCAGCATTTT.

The genes are TRBV9 and TRBJ2-1; 7 bases agree with TRBD1. CDR3 length: 13 amino acids. Germline trimming cut 3 bases from V and 9 bases from J; bases unmatched to any gene: 6. In germline, CDR1 is SGDLS, CDR2 YYNGEE. The CDR3 nucleotides are TGTGCCAGCAGCGAATACAGGGGCGGTGAGCAGTTCTTC. Its translation is CASSEYRGGEQFF.

This clone is a singleton in its sample. The chain recombines TRBV28 with TRBJ2-7, with unresolved D. The CDR3 runs to 11 residues. CDR1 and CDR2 (germline): MDHEN, SYDVKM. Between the trimmed V and J ends, which lost 6 bases and 1 base, there was a span of 4 bases. The CDR3 nucleotides are TGTGCCAGCAGGACGTCCTACGAGCAGTACTTC. This encodes CASRTSYEQYF. Based on the CDR3 plus reference TRBV28 and TRBJ2-7, the full variable domain is DVKVTQSSRYLVKRTGEKVFLECVQDMDHENMFWYRQDPGLGLRLIYFSYDVKMKEKGDIPEGYSVSREKKERFSLILESASTNQTSMYLCASRTSYEQYFGPGTRLTVT.

This clone was detected only a few times. CDR3 sequence reads: CASSLGNRQPQHF. The CDR3 nucleotides are TGTGCCAGCAGCCTCGGGAACCGGCAGCCCCAGCATTTT. The V call is TRBV27, the J call TRBJ1-5; no clear D gene. The CDR3 contains 13 residues. Germline-derived CDR1 and CDR2 are MNHEY and SMNVEV (reference sequence). Trimming took 6 bases from V and 7 from J, leaving 13 bases between them.

Remarks on this clone: The junction shows a germline mismatch at one end, possibly a read error. This rearrangement joins TRBV7-7 to TRBJ1-6; no definite D call. This CDR3 spans 15 amino acids. Germline V gene lookup returns CDR1 SSHAT and CDR2 FNYEAQ (reference sequence). For the CDR3, the DNA is TGTGCTAGCAGCTTAGACTTCAAGGGCGCAGCACCCCTCCACTTT. It yields the protein CASSLDFKGAAPLHF.

This chain connects TRBV2 to TRBJ2-4; 10 bases fit TRBD1. CDR3 length: 17 residues. The ends lost 5 bases at V and 1 base at J; junction bases unmatched: 8. Germline CDR1 is SNHLY and CDR2 is FYNNEI. CDR3 sequence: CASSSTGGTSAKNIQYF. CDR3 DNA sequence: TGTGCCAGCAGTTCGACAGGGGGCACATCGGCCAAAAACATTCAGTACTTC.

The rearrangement links TRBV7-9 to TRBJ1-2; 11 positions match TRBD1. J lost 3 bases, V lost 2 bases, and 5 bases had no gene match. Germline-derived CDR1 and CDR2 are SEHNR and FQNEAQ (reference sequence). This CDR3 has 16 amino acids. The CDR3 nucleotides read TGTGCCAGCAGCTTAACCGGGACAGGGGGGTACTATGGCTACACCTTC. Translation: CASSLTGTGGYYGYTF. Full variable domain (remainder filled in from reference TRBV7-9 and TRBJ1-2): DTGVSQNPRHKITKRGQNVTFRCDPISEHNRLYWYRQTLGQGPEFLTYFQNEAQLEKSRLLSDRFSAERPKGSFSTLEIQRTEQGDSAMYLCASSLTGTGGYYGYTFGSGTRLTVV.

The gene calls are TRBV4-3 and TRBJ1-2, with unresolved D. This CDR3 is built from 15 residues. The V end was cut by 0 bases, the J end by 2 bases, with 10 bases between. Germline V gives CDR1 LGHNA, CDR2 YSLEER. In DNA form, the CDR3 reads TGCGCCAGCAGCCAAGATCTCGCCCTGAACTATGGCTACACCTTC. Residues: CASSQDLALNYGYTF.

This chain uses TRBV5-1 with TRBJ2-3; 10 bases fit TRBD2. Trimming at V came to 2 bases and at J to 5 bases, leaving 5 bases not matched to a gene. Per germline, CDR1 SGHRS and CDR2 YFSETQ. CDR3 length: 15 residues. The CDR3 nucleotides read TGCGCCAGCAGCTTACTTAGCGGGGGGAAAGATACGCAGTATTTT. It is translated as CASSLLSGGKDTQYF.

The chain uses TRBV15 and TRBJ2-1; D is ambiguous. Germline assignment: CDR1 LNHNV and CDR2 YYDKDF (reference sequence). The V gene lost 3 bases and the J gene lost 0 bases, with 6 bases spanning the gap. The CDR3 contains 14 residues. Here the CDR3 reads CATSRVSSYNEQFF. The CDR3 DNA is TGTGCCACCAGCAGGGTAAGCTCCTACAATGAGCAGTTCTTC.

This clone was recorded a few times. The V call is TRBV7-2, the J call TRBJ2-2, with no clear D. The CDR3 consists of 14 residues. The V gene lost 5 bases and the J gene lost 2 bases, with 9 bases spanning the gap. Germline-derived CDR1 and CDR2 are SGHTA and FQGNSA. The CDR3 protein is CASSPQQNTGELFF. CDR3 bases: TGTGCCAGCAGCCCCCAGCAAAACACCGGGGAGCTGTTTTTT.

The chain couples TRBV19 to TRBJ1-4, with D unresolved. V lost 5 bases, J lost 3 bases, and 7 bases lay in between. Germline V gives CDR1 LNHDA, CDR2 SQIVND (reference sequence). CDR3 length: 13 residues. For the CDR3, the DNA is TGTGCCAGTAGTCTGCAGTCTAATGAAAAACTGTTTTTT. It is translated as CASSLQSNEKLFF. Supplemented by reference TRBV19 and TRBJ1-4, the full variable domain reads DGGITQSPKYLFRKEGQNVTLSCEQNLNHDAMYWYRQDPGQGLRLIYYSQIVNDFQKGDIAEGYSVSREKKESFPLTVTSAQKNPTAFYLCASSLQSNEKLFFGSGTQLSVL.

The sample holds a few counts of this clone. This sequence joins TRBV7-6 and TRBJ2-7; no clear D. Germline CDR1 SGHVS, CDR2 FNYEAQ. This CDR3 comprises 12 residues. V lost 2 bases and J lost 4, with 6 bases in between. The CDR3 is CASSLTAYEQYF. The DNA for the CDR3 is TGTGCCAGCAGCTTAACGGCGTACGAGCAGTACTTC.